Below are 14 T cell receptor beta chains sequenced from a single sample in a study of shared T cell receptors in the human thymus. TCRdb's copy holds only in-frame clones and misses some; the assay was immunoSEQ multiplex PCR. The sample records some 700,000 clones, approximately 85% being singletons. These data also featured in a second study, about human thymus T cells.

The source material was thymocytes. These receptors were taken from a girl under three years old with a congenital heart defect.

The chain has TRBV7-9 and TRBJ1-1; D is possibly TRBD1 (5 bases). This CDR3 is 14 amino acids long. With 5 bases removed from V and 11 bases from J, the gap between germline ends came to 21 bases. CDR1 and CDR2 (germline): SEHNR, FQNEAQ (reference sequence). The CDR3 region has the DNA TGTGCCAGCAGCAACCGGGGACTTCCTAGGAACGCTTTCTTT. Encoded protein: CASSNRGLPRNAFF. Drawing the rest from reference TRBV7-9 and TRBJ1-1, the complete variable domain is DTGVSQNPRHKITKRGQNVTFRCDPISEHNRLYWYRQTLGQGPEFLTYFQNEAQLEKSRLLSDRFSAERPKGSFSTLEIQRTEQGDSAMYLCASSNRGLPRNAFFGQGTRLTVV.

The V and J genes are TRBV15 and TRBJ1-5; 7 bases fit TRBD1. The J segment lost 3 bases and the V segment lost 7 bases, leaving 6 bases of the junction unmatched. CDR3 length: 14 residues. The germline V gene has CDR1 LNHNV and CDR2 YYDKDF (reference sequence). This CDR3 is CATKGQAPNQPQHF. CDR3 bases: TGTGCCACCAAAGGACAGGCCCCCAATCAGCCCCAGCATTTT.

The V and J genes are TRBV4-1 and TRBJ2-7, with a weak D call TRBD1 (5 bases). Germline V lookup: CDR1 MGHRA, CDR2 YSYEKL. V dropped 1 base and J dropped 2 bases, with 21 bases sitting between them. The length of the CDR3 is 18 residues. This CDR3 reads CASSQGHGVGHQTYEQYF. The CDR3 coding sequence is TGCGCCAGCAGCCAAGGGCATGGGGTGGGGCACCAGACCTACGAGCAGTACTTC.

V and J are TRBV6-1 and TRBJ1-2; no firm D call. The length of the CDR3 is 15 residues. Germline V gene sequence: CDR1 MNHNS, CDR2 SASEGT. V was clipped by 4 bases and J by 7 bases, with 19 bases between them. CDR3 sequence (DNA): TGTGCCAGCAGTGCCACTCCAATCCCCTCGAGTGGCTACACCTTC. It is translated as CASSATPIPSSGYTF.

CDR3 DNA sequence: TGTGCCATCAGGGGGGACAAATTCTACTGGACCGGGGAGCTGTTTTTT. Its translation: CAIRGDKFYWTGELFF. The V call is TRBV10-3, the J call TRBJ2-2; D may be TRBD1 (6 bases). CDR3 length: 16 residues. The ends were cut back, 6 bases at V and 5 bases at J, with 19 bases in the middle. Germline-derived CDR1 and CDR2 are ENHRY and SYGVKD.

The V call is TRBV9, the J call TRBJ2-3; 14 bases map to TRBD2. The CDR3 is made up of 18 amino acids. V dropped 3 bases and J dropped 2; count of bases not matched to a gene: 8. Germline loops: CDR1 SGDLS, CDR2 YYNGEE. The chain's CDR3 is CASSAGLAGAHITDTQYF. The CDR3 coding sequence is TGTGCCAGCAGCGCGGGACTAGCGGGGGCCCACATCACAGATACGCAGTATTTT.

CDR3 bases: TGCAGCGTTGAATGCCACCGGGACAGAACCTACGAGCAGTACTTC. It translates to CSVECHRDRTYEQYF. The genes are TRBV29-1 and TRBJ2-7, with 7 bases aligning to TRBD1. Trimming cost V 2 bases and J 2 bases; bases outside gene matches: 9. Germline V gives CDR1 SQVTM, CDR2 ANQGSEA. The CDR3 is 15 amino acids.

The genes are TRBV21-1 and TRBJ1-6. TRBV21-1 is reported as a pseudogene. This CDR3 region has 20 residues. In DNA, the CDR3 is TGTGCCAGCAGCAAAGTTGAACCAATCGCCAAGAGCTCCTATAATTCACCCCTCCACTTT. Protein product: CASSKVEPIAKSSYNSPLHF.

Here the CDR3 DNA reads TGTGCCAGCAGCCGGGAGGGGGATTTGAACACTGAAGCTTTCTTT. Protein: CASSREGDLNTEAFF. The chain recombines TRBV5-8 with TRBJ1-1; possible D gene TRBD1, 6 bases. V lost 4 bases, J lost 0 bases, and 13 bases lay in between. The germline gives CDR1 SGHTS, CDR2 YDEGEE. The CDR3 loop spans 15 amino acids.

This clone was seen a few times. J is TRBJ2-1 and V is TRBV14; 8 bases fit TRBD2. J was trimmed by 12 bases and V by 7 bases; bases with no gene match: 8. CDR3 length: 12 residues. Per germline, CDR1 SGHDN and CDR2 FVKESK. CDR3 nucleotide sequence: TGTGCCAGCACATCAAGCGGGGGACGGCAGTTCTTC. Residues: CASTSSGGRQFF.

V usage is TRBV5-1 and J usage is TRBJ1-5; D uncertain. Per germline, CDR1 SGHRS and CDR2 YFSETQ. The CDR3 is made up of 13 amino acids. The ends were cut back, 3 bases at V and 1 base at J, with 5 bases in the middle. The CDR3 reads CASSYGSNQPQHF. Written as DNA, the CDR3 is TGCGCCAGCAGCTACGGGAGCAATCAGCCCCAGCATTTT.

The chain has TRBV7-3 and TRBJ2-2, with 9 bases fitting TRBD1. The germline V gene encodes CDR1 SGHTA and CDR2 FQGTGA. V dropped 2 bases and J dropped 7; count of bases not matched to a gene: 11. The CDR3 is made up of 17 amino acids. In DNA form, the CDR3 reads TGTGCCAGCAGCTTATTCTCGAGAGACAGGGGGATCGGGGAGCTGTTTTTT. Amino acids: CASSLFSRDRGIGELFF.

J is TRBJ2-5 and V is TRBV14; D is undetermined. Deletions cut 0 bases from V and 2 bases from J, with 7 bases between. The germline gives CDR1 SGHDN, CDR2 FVKESK. The CDR3 is 14 amino acids. Here the CDR3 reads CASSQEIQQETQYF. CDR3 coding DNA: TGTGCCAGCAGCCAAGAAATACAACAAGAGACCCAGTACTTC.

The table lists this clone with a count of one. This chain links TRBV29-1 with TRBJ2-7, with D possibly matching TRBD2 (6 bases). V dropped 5 bases and J dropped 1 base, with 18 bases sitting between them. The germline gives CDR1 SQVTM, CDR2 ANQGSEA. CDR3 length equals 15 residues. The CDR3 sequence is CSVPADLGRSYEQYF. In DNA, the CDR3 is TGCAGCGTTCCCGCGGATTTGGGGAGGTCCTACGAGCAGTACTTC.